This entry describes one T cell receptor (beta chain). Repertoires were generated with immunoSEQ multiplex PCR, while TCRdb's copy carries only in-frame clones and drops some. The top ten hold more than 2% of the sample, which has around 320,000 clones, roughly 87% seen once. CDR1 is SEHNR and CDR2 is FQNEAQ in the germline V gene (reference sequence). The CDR3 has 16 amino acids. J gave up 4 bases and V 2 bases, and 9 bases lay outside the gene matches. This entry belongs to a study of blood T cell repertoires in COVID-19. Overall study: COVID-19 samples, acute and convalescent, were from the United States, Italy and Spain.

V is TRBV7-9 and J is TRBJ2-7; 9 nucleotides match TRBD2. The sequenced sample was peripheral blood. This clonotype originated in a man aged 18 to 29 with active or convalescent COVID-19. The CDR3 sequence is CASSLRDSGSPYEQYF. CDR3 bases: TGTGCCAGCAGCTTACGGGATAGCGGGAGTCCATACGAGCAGTACTTC.